These T cell receptor beta chains were read from a single sample in a study of blood T cell repertoires in COVID-19. The method was immunoSEQ multiplex PCR; TCRdb's version includes in-frame clones alone and lacks a portion of them. The table lists 350,000 to 450,000 clones, around 89% of them singletons, with 1.2% in the top ten. The sequenced material came from peripheral blood. The receptor source for this set is a man aged 40-49 years with acute or convalescent COVID-19. Both conserved end residues are trimmed from each CDR3.

TRBJ2-7	TRBV25-1	11	ASSESSRGEQY
TRBJ2-3	TRBV3-1/TRBV3-2	13	ASSQGTSGRHTQY
TRBJ2-1	TRBV19	9	ASKQSNEQF
TRBJ1-3	TRBV18	12	ASSQTGAGNTIY
TRBJ2-2	TRBV11-3	12	ASSFSREAGELF
TRBJ2-2	TRBV12-3/TRBV12-4	10	ASSPDTGELF
TRBJ2-7	TRBV5-4	11	ASTHDRAPEQY
TRBJ2-5	TRBV7-2	12	ASSIGTVGQTQY
TRBJ1-2	TRBV10-3	13	AITQESLSGYGYT
TRBJ2-7	TRBV18	10	ASSPFDRGLY
TRBJ1-2	TRBV28	14	ASSPLRDSFLYGYT
TRBJ2-3	TRBV7-6	12	ASRPEGGTDTQY
TRBJ1-1	TRBV12-3/TRBV12-4	11	ASSQDRGAEAF
TRBJ2-1	TRBV2	11	ASGGQGYDEQF
TRBJ1-4	TRBV6-5	12	ASSLSGSGEKLF
TRBJ1-5	TRBV5-6	15	ASSYLTGPGSNQPQH
TRBJ2-2	TRBV27	14	ASRAFRGLDTGELF
TRBJ2-3	TRBV4-2	12	ASSNSGSTDTQY
TRBJ1-4	TRBV5-6	13	ASSSWTGRGEKLF
TRBJ1-1	TRBV14	12	ASSRTVFDTEAF
TRBJ1-5	TRBV27	13	ASSPRDRALQPQH
TRBJ2-7	TRBV9	12	ASSVGLGSYEQY